This T cell receptor beta chain was observed in a study of OX40 agonist ivuxolimab in advanced cancers. Whole-study context: Patients were treated with ivuxolimab, an agonistic anti-OX40 (CD134) antibody. Three dose-escalation patients had partial responses: one with hepatocellular carcinoma and two with cutaneous melanoma.

Autoimmune disease history or systemic immunosuppression was exclusionary. V shed 4 bases, J shed 3 bases, and the junction held 0 bases outside the gene matches. Per germline, CDR1 MNHNS and CDR2 SASEGT. CDR3 length equals 14 residues. Sequencing used immunoSEQ multiplex PCR; TCRdb keeps in-frame clones, though not all of them. The data show roughly 69,000 clones, about 89% seen once. This sequence originates from an adult with an advanced solid tumor such as melanoma, head and neck, liver or kidney cancer. The chain has TRBV6-1 and TRBJ2-2, with 9 bases lining up with TRBD2. The source was CD4+ or CD8+ T cells sorted from blood, collected in a trial of the OX40 agonist ivuxolimab. The CDR3, as DNA: TGTGCCAGCAGTGGACTAGCGGACACCGGGGAGCTGTTTTTT. It specifies CASSGLADTGELFF.